This TCR beta chain was recorded in a study of shared clonotypes between healthy human individuals. Repertoires were generated with immunoSEQ multiplex PCR, while TCRdb's copy carries only in-frame clones and drops some. This sample has around 600,000 clones; roughly 95% occur once, and the top ten carry over 0.1%. The CDR3 length is 16 residues. Between the trimmed V and J ends, which lost 6 bases and 2 bases, there was a span of 17 bases. Germline-derived CDR1 and CDR2 are MNHEY and SMNVEV (reference sequence). Naive CD8 isolation took CD45RO-negative cells positively selected for CCR7 and excluded terminally differentiated effector memory CD45RA+ cells. All donors were healthy HIV-negative adults lacking recent acute infections or vaccinations. Turning to this clone: Its antigen is currently unknown.

Study-wide findings and caveats: The study found lower generation probabilities in non-shared clonotypes than in those shared by all four donors.

The chain is built from TRBV27 and TRBJ2-1; a weak D match, TRBD2 (5 bases). This clonotype originated in a woman in her thirties in good health. Source material: naive CD8+ T cells sorted from blood. The CDR3: CASRERVAVPYNEQFF. The CDR3 coding sequence is TGTGCCAGCAGGGAGAGGGTCGCGGTACCCTACAATGAGCAGTTCTTC.